This TCR beta chain was captured by sequencing in a study of blood T cell repertoires in COVID-19. Germline assignment: CDR1 LGHNA and CDR2 YSLEER. CDR3 length: 16 residues. Deletions cut 0 bases from V and 0 bases from J, with 9 bases between. Assignment of participants to cohorts was predicated upon participant-reported clinical history. This clone was detected only once. Assay: immunoSEQ multiplex PCR; the TCRdb copy retains only in-frame clones and omits some. The repertoire consists of some 400,000 clones, with approximately 89% occurring once and the leading ten covering around 1.3%. The sequence was collected from a young man who had recovered from COVID-19. The sample was PBMCs or T cells enriched from blood (not recorded which). The chain combines TRBV4-3 with TRBJ1-3; possibly TRBD1 for D (5 bases). The CDR3 DNA sequence: TGCGCCAGCAGCCAAGAGTACAGGCGCTCTGGAAACACCATATATTTT. It is translated as CASSQEYRRSGNTIYF.